Sequencing of this TCR beta chain was carried out in a study of shared clonotypes between healthy human individuals. Study-wide results and limits: Clonotype sharing across a few donors was observed for around 5% of naive CD4 clonotypes.

The naive CD8 fraction comprised CD45RO-negative cells positively selected for CCR7 and excluded terminally differentiated effector memory CD45RA+ cells. On this clone itself: Its antigen is not identified.

Data came from immunoSEQ multiplex PCR; TCRdb stores just in-frame clones and leaves some out. The sample yields just over 2,000,000 clones, about 95% seen once. The germline V gene has CDR1 SQVTM and CDR2 ANQGSEA. The CDR3 spans 18 residues. V dropped 1 base and J dropped 2 bases, with 24 bases sitting between them. The J gene is TRBJ2-7, the V gene TRBV29-1; the D gene is possibly TRBD2 (7 bases). The sequenced material came from naive CD8+ T cells sorted from blood. The receptor's source is a man younger than 35 in good health. The CDR3 protein is CSVEGTDQNRGGAYEQYF. The CDR3 nucleotides are TGCAGCGTTGAAGGGACAGACCAAAATAGGGGGGGAGCCTACGAGCAGTACTTC.